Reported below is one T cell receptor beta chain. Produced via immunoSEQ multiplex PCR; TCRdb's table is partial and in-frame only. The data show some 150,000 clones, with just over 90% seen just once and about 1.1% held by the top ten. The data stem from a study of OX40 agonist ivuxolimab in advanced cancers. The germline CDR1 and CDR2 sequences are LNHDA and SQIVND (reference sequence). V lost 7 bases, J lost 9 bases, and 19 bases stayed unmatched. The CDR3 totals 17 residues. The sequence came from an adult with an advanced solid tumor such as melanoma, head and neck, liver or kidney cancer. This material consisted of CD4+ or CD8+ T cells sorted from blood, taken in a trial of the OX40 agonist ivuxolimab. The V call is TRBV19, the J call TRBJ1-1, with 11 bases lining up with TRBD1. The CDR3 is CASNPFGQGARGGQAFF. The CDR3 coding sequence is TGTGCCAGTAACCCCTTCGGACAGGGGGCGCGAGGGGGGCAAGCTTTCTTT.